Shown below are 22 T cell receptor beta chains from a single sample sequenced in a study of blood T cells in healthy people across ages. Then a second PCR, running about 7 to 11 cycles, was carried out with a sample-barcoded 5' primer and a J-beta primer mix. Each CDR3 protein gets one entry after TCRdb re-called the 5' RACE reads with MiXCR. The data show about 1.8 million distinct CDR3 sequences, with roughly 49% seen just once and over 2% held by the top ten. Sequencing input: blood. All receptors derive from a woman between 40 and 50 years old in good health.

The CDR3 DNA is TGCGCCAGCAGCCTTGGAGAGGGGGGGCCGGGAGATACGCAGTATTTT. It yields the protein CASSLGEGGPGDTQYF. This rearrangement joins TRBV4-3 to TRBJ2-3; D perhaps matches TRBD2 (7 bases). CDR1 and CDR2 from the germline V gene are LGHNA and YSLEER. V was cut by 4 bases and J by 5 bases, with 19 bases left in between. CDR3 length: 16 residues.

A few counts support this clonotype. CDR3 in DNA: TGTGCCAGCAGCGTAGCCGACCCGACAGGGCGCTATGGCTACACCTTC. As protein: CASSVADPTGRYGYTF. The rearrangement uses TRBV9 and TRBJ1-2; 7 bases agree with TRBD1. CDR1 and CDR2 from the germline V gene are SGDLS and YYNGEE. V dropped 0 bases and J dropped 4; count of bases not matched to a gene: 9. The CDR3 covers 16 residues.

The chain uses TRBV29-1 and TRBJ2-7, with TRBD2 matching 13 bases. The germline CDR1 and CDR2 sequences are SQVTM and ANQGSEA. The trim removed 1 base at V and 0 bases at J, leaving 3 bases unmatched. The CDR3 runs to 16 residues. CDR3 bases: TGCAGCGTTGAAGGGACTAGCGGGGGAGTCTCCTACGAGCAGTACTTC. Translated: CSVEGTSGGVSYEQYF.

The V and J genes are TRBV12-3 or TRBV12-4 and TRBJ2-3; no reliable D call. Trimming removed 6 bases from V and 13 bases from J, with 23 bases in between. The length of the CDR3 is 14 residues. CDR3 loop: CASRPLVTAPEEYF. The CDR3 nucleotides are TGTGCCAGCAGGCCACTGGTTACGGCACCCGAGGAGTATTTT.

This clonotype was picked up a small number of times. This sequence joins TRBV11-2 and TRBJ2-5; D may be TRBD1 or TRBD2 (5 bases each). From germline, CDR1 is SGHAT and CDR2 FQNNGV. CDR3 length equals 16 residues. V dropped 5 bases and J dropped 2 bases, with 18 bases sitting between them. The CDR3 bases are TGTGCCAGCAGCCACCCTCTCGGGACCGAGCAAGAGACCCAGTACTTC. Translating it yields CASSHPLGTEQETQYF.

This CDR3 reads CASSFITGGTEAFF. In DNA form, the CDR3 reads TGTGCCAGCAGTTTTATTACAGGGGGCACTGAAGCTTTCTTT. V gene TRBV28 combines with J gene TRBJ1-1, with 8 positions matching TRBD1. V lost 3 bases, J lost 4 bases, and 4 bases stayed unmatched. The germline V gene encodes CDR1 MDHEN and CDR2 SYDVKM. The length of the CDR3 is 14 residues.

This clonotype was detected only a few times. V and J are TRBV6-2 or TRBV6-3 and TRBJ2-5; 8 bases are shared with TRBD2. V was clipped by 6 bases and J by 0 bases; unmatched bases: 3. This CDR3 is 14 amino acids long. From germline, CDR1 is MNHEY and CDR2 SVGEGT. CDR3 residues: CASRNSGDQETQYF. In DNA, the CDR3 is TGTGCCAGCAGGAATAGCGGGGACCAAGAGACCCAGTACTTC.

CDR3 nucleotides: TGTGCCAGCAGTTCCGAGGGGGGATCGGCGCACAATGAGCAGTTCTTC. Its protein is CASSSEGGSAHNEQFF. The chain uses TRBV6-6 and TRBJ2-1, with D perhaps being TRBD1 or TRBD2 (6 bases each). The germline gives CDR1 MNHNY, CDR2 SVGAGI (reference sequence). The CDR3 runs 16 residues. V lost 4 bases and J lost 5, with 18 bases in between.

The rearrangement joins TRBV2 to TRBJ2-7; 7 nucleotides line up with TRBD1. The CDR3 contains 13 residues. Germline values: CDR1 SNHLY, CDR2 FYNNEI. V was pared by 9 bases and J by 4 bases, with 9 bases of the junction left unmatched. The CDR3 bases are TGTGCCAGTAGGGACAGTCTCGAATACGAGCAGTACTTC. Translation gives CASRDSLEYEQYF.

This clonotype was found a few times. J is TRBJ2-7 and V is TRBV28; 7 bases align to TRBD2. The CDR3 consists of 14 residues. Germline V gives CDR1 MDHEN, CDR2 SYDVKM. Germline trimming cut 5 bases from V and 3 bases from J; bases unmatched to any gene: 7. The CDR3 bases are TGTGCCAGCAGTCCGGGGGGAGTGGACTACGAGCAGTACTTC. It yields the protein CASSPGGVDYEQYF.

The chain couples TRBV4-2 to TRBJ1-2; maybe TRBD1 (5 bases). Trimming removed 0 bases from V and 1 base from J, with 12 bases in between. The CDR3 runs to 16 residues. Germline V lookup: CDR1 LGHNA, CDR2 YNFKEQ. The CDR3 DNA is TGTGCCAGCAGCCAAGAACCAGGGCCAATTAACTATGGCTACACCTTC. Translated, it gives CASSQEPGPINYGYTF.

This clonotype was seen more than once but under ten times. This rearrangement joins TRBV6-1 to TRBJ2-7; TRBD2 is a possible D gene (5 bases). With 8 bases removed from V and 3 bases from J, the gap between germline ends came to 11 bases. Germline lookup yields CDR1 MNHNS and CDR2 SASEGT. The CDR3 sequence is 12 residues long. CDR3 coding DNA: TGTGCCAGCGAGGGCCGGAGCTACGAGCAGTACTTC. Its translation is CASEGRSYEQYF.

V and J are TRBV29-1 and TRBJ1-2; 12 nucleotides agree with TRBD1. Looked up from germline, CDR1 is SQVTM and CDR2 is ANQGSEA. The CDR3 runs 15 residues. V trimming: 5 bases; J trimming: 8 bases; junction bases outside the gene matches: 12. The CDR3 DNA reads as TGCAGCGTTTCCGAGGGACAGGGGGCGGGTGGCGGCTACACCTTC. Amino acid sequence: CSVSEGQGAGGGYTF.

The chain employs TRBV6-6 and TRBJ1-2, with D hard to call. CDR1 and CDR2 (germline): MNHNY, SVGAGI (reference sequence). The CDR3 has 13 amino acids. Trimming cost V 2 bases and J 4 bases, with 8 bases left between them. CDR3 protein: CASSYTAGYGYTF. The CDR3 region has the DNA TGTGCCAGCAGTTACACAGCCGGCTATGGCTACACCTTC.

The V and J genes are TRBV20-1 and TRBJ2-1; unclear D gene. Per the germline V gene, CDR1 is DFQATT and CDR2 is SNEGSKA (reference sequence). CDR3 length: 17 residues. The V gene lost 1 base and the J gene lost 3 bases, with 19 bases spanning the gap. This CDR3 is CSARGNEGESFYNEQFF. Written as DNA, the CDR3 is TGCAGTGCTAGAGGAAACGAAGGCGAGTCCTTCTACAATGAGCAGTTCTTC.

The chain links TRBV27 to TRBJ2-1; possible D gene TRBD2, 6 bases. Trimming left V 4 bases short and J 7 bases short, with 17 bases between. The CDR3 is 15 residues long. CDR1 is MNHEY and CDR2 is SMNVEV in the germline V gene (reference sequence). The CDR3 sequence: CASSSRGTIGNEQFF. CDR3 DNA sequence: TGTGCCAGCAGTTCTCGGGGGACCATAGGGAATGAGCAGTTCTTC.

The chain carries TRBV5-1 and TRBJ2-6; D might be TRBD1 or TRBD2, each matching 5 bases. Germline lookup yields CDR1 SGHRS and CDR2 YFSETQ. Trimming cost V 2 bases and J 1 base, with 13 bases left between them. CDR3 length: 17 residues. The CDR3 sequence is CASSFVSGPSGANVLTF. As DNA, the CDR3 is TGCGCCAGCAGCTTTGTCTCGGGGCCATCTGGGGCCAACGTCCTGACTTTC.

For the CDR3, the DNA is TGTGCCAGCAGCGTACAGGTTTTTGGTGGCTACACCTTC. Translated: CASSVQVFGGYTF. This chain uses TRBV7-2 with TRBJ1-2, with a tentative D call TRBD1 (5 bases). The CDR3 is 13 residues long. V dropped 5 bases and J dropped 7 bases, with 14 bases sitting between them. CDR1 and CDR2 from the germline V gene are SGHTA and FQGNSA. The whole variable domain, filled in from reference TRBV7-2 and TRBJ1-2, reads GAGVSQSPSNKVTEKGKDVELRCDPISGHTALYWYRQSLGQGLEFLIYFQGNSAPDKSGLPSDRFSAERTGGSVSTLTIQRTQQEDSAVYLCASSVQVFGGYTFGSGTRLTVV.

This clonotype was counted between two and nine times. The CDR3 region is CASSLFTGSYGYTF. CDR3 sequence (DNA): TGTGCCAGCAGTTTATTCACAGGGTCCTATGGCTACACCTTC. The V gene is TRBV28, the J gene TRBJ1-2; D possibly corresponds to TRBD1 (6 bases). The CDR3 totals 14 residues. Germline loops: CDR1 MDHEN, CDR2 SYDVKM. V was shortened by 1 base and J by 4 bases, with 10 bases between the two germline ends.

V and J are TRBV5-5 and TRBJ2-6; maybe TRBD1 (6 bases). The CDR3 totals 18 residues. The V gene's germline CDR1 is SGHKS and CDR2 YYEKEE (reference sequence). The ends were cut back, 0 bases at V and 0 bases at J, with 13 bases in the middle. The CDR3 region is CASSLAPGAYSGANVLTF. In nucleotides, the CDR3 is TGTGCCAGCAGCTTGGCGCCAGGGGCTTACTCTGGGGCCAACGTCCTGACTTTC.

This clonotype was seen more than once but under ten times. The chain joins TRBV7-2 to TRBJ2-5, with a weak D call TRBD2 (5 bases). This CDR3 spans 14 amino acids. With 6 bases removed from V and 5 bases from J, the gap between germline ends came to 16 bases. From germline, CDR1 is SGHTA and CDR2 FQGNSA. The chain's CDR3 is CASSRSGEAETQYF. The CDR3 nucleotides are TGTGCCAGCAGTCGAAGCGGTGAGGCCGAGACCCAGTACTTC.

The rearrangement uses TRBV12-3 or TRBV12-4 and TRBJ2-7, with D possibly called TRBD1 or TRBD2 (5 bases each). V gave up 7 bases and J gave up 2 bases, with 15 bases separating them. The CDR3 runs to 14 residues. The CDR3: CASMFGGGTYEQYF. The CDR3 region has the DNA TGTGCCAGCATGTTCGGTGGGGGTACCTACGAGCAGTACTTC.